These 27 T cell receptor beta chains came from one sample sequenced in a study of T-cell reconstitution after alpha-beta-depleted transplantation in children. Unique molecular identifiers tagged the TCRbeta library. Each CDR3 protein is one row after TCRdb ran MiXCR on the PCR reads. The sample records some 200,000 distinct CDR3 sequences, around 6.8% being singletons. The input for sequencing was PBMCs from the stem cell graft donor, taken from the stem cell graft. The receptor set was obtained from a human donor who donated a stem cell graft to a child with Wiskott-Aldrich syndrome.

This clonotype was recorded at least ten times. At one of its ends the junction is not consistent with the germline gene, which may arise from a read error. This sequence joins TRBV5-1 and TRBJ2-3, with 13 bases fitting TRBD2. The CDR3 has 13 residues. Germline CDR1 is SGHRS and CDR2 is YFSETQ. The CDR3, as DNA: TGCGCCAGCAGCTTCGGGACTAGCGGGGACAGGAATTTT. Its translation: CASSFGTSGDRNF.

This clonotype was seen only a few times. V and J are TRBV14 and TRBJ2-1; D unresolved. The CDR3 extends over 15 amino acids. The V end was cut by 1 base, the J end by 0 bases, with 7 bases between. Germline CDR1 SGHDN, CDR2 FVKESK. The CDR3 DNA follows: TGTGCCAGCAGCCAAGGGGAAAGCTCCTACAATGAGCAGTTCTTC. Protein: CASSQGESSYNEQFF.

CDR3 bases: TGTGCCAGCAGCCGGACAGGGTTAGAGACCCAGTACTTC. It encodes CASSRTGLETQYF. This chain uses TRBV7-9 with TRBJ2-5; 8 bases map to TRBD1. CDR1 and CDR2 (germline): SEHNR, FQNEAQ (reference sequence). The CDR3 is 13 amino acids. The J segment lost 4 bases and the V segment lost 5 bases, leaving 3 bases of the junction unmatched. The full variable domain, with the rest looked up from reference TRBV7-9 and TRBJ2-5, is DTGVSQNPRHKITKRGQNVTFRCDPISEHNRLYWYRQTLGQGPEFLTYFQNEAQLEKSRLLSDRFSAERPKGSFSTLEIQRTEQGDSAMYLCASSRTGLETQYFGPGTRLLVL.

This clonotype occurred many times. V and J are TRBV12-3 or TRBV12-4 and TRBJ2-1, with D possibly being TRBD2 (6 bases). With 3 bases removed from V and 7 bases from J, the gap between germline ends came to 10 bases. The CDR3 runs to 13 residues. CDR3 nucleotide sequence: TGTGCCAGCAGTTTCTACCGGGAGAATGAGCAGTTCTTC. Amino acids: CASSFYRENEQFF.

This clonotype occurred many times. As DNA, the CDR3 is TGCGCCAGCAGCCTGCCGACTAGCGGCTCCTACAATGAGCAGTTCTTC. It codes for CASSLPTSGSYNEQFF. The chain recombines TRBV5-1 with TRBJ2-1, with 9 bases that match TRBD2. Per the germline V gene, CDR1 is SGHRS and CDR2 is YFSETQ. The V and J ends lost 4 bases and 0 bases, in that order; junction bases with no gene match: 5. The CDR3 is 16 amino acids.

In this sample, this clonotype turned up many times. CDR3 loop: CASSPPPVGRGNTEAFF. CDR3 nucleotide sequence: TGTGCCAGCAGTCCGCCGCCGGTTGGCAGGGGGAACACTGAAGCTTTCTTT. The rearrangement links TRBV28 to TRBJ1-1; the D gene is possibly TRBD1 (6 bases). Per the germline V gene, CDR1 is MDHEN and CDR2 is SYDVKM. This CDR3 contains 17 residues. Trimming removed 5 bases at V and 1 base at J, with 20 bases between.

As for this clonotype: This may arise from a read error, as a much more abundant clone is one base away. The chain links TRBV6-2 or TRBV6-3 to TRBJ2-5; 15 bases match TRBD2. From germline, CDR1 is MNHEY and CDR2 SVGEGT. The length of the CDR3 is 16 residues. Trimming removed 5 bases from V and 4 bases from J; junction bases left unmatched: 5. The CDR3 DNA follows: TGTGCCAGCAGTGTCCCGGGACTAGCGGGAGGAGAGACCCAGTACTTC. Translated: CASSVPGLAGGETQYF.

This clonotype was counted many times. The rearrangement joins TRBV15 to TRBJ1-1, with no clear D. V gave up 3 bases and J gave up 3 bases, with 14 bases separating them. The CDR3 is 15 amino acids. In germline, CDR1 is LNHNV, CDR2 YYDKDF (reference sequence). CDR3 sequence (DNA): TGTGCCACCAGCAGCCGCCGGGTCGGTGACACTGAAGCTTTCTTT. Translated, it gives CATSSRRVGDTEAFF.

About this clonotype: A clone one base away is much larger, so this may be a read error. The V and J genes are TRBV12-3 or TRBV12-4 and TRBJ1-2, with TRBD1 as a possible D gene (6 bases). The CDR3 sequence is 15 residues long. The DNA for the CDR3 is TGTGCCGGCAGTTCGACAGGTTCCCCTCGCTATGGCTACACCTTC. Its protein is CAGSSTGSPRYGYTF.

This chain joins TRBV7-9 and TRBJ2-7; perhaps TRBD2 as D (6 bases). The germline CDR1 and CDR2 sequences are SEHNR and FQNEAQ (reference sequence). The CDR3 is made up of 16 amino acids. V was shortened by 2 bases and J by 0 bases, with 14 bases between the two germline ends. In DNA form, the CDR3 reads TGTGCCAGCAGCTTATTTAGATGGGGGGACTCCTACGAGCAGTACTTC. This translates into CASSLFRWGDSYEQYF.

The sample holds a few counts of this clonotype. The genes are TRBV6-6 and TRBJ1-2, with D unclear. Trimming stripped 2 bases from V and 10 bases from J, with 14 bases between. Germline CDR1 and CDR2: MNHNY and SVGAGI (reference sequence). This CDR3 region has 13 residues. CDR3 sequence: CASSYGLQRPYTF. CDR3 coding DNA: TGTGCCAGCAGTTACGGACTACAGAGGCCCTACACCTTC.

In this sample, this clonotype turned up many times. The chain uses TRBV20-1 and TRBJ2-1; D not resolved. Looked up from germline, CDR1 is DFQATT and CDR2 is SNEGSKA (reference sequence). CDR3 length: 13 amino acids. The CDR3, as DNA: TGCAGCTCCAAGCAGCGTCTGAACAATGAGCAGTTCTTC. Encoded protein: CSSKQRLNNEQFF.

This clonotype was detected many times. The chain uses TRBV20-1 and TRBJ2-1; tentatively, D is TRBD1 (6 bases). Germline lookup yields CDR1 DFQATT and CDR2 SNEGSKA (reference sequence). The CDR3 spans 15 residues. V dropped 6 bases and J dropped 5 bases, with 20 bases sitting between them. CDR3 DNA sequence: TGCAGTGCCCCTTTGGGGGCTAGTTGGCACAATGAGCAGTTCTTC. As protein: CSAPLGASWHNEQFF.

This clonotype has ten or more counts. The rearrangement uses TRBV6-5 and TRBJ2-6; the D is unclear. Germline assignment: CDR1 MNHEY and CDR2 SVGAGI. The CDR3 sequence is 13 residues long. The V end lost 1 base, the J end lost 4 bases, and 2 bases lay between the germline ends. The CDR3 DNA sequence: TGTGCCAGCAGTTACTACGGGGCCAACGTCCTGACTTTC. Its protein product is CASSYYGANVLTF.

This chain joins TRBV20-1 and TRBJ2-2; TRBD2 aligns across 7 bases. Per the germline V gene, CDR1 is DFQATT and CDR2 is SNEGSKA (reference sequence). Trimming took 2 bases from V and 4 from J; bases not matched to a gene: 4. This CDR3 is 14 amino acids long. In nucleotides, the CDR3 is TGCAGTGCTAGACGGGACTACTTCACCGGGGAGCTGTTTTTT. Amino acid sequence: CSARRDYFTGELFF.

There are many counts of this clonotype. The CDR3 DNA follows: TGCAGTGCTAAAAGGGGGACTAGCGGGGGTACCTACGAGCAGTACTTC. Encoded protein: CSAKRGTSGGTYEQYF. The rearrangement uses TRBV20-1 and TRBJ2-7; 14 nucleotides align to TRBD2. Germline CDR1 DFQATT, CDR2 SNEGSKA (reference sequence). J gave up 2 bases and V 4 bases, and 7 bases lay outside the gene matches. This CDR3 has 16 amino acids.

This chain joins TRBV7-2 and TRBJ2-7, with 12 positions matching TRBD2. The CDR3 has 17 residues. Trimming took 4 bases from V and 1 from J; bases not matched to a gene: 8. Germline values: CDR1 SGHTA, CDR2 FQGNSA. This CDR3 is CASSSLAGGSLSYEQYF. DNA for the CDR3: TGTGCCAGCAGCTCGCTAGCGGGGGGGAGCCTATCCTACGAGCAGTACTTC.

The chain uses TRBV30 and TRBJ2-2; 8 nucleotides match TRBD1. CDR1 is GTSNPN, CDR2 SVGIG, per germline (reference sequence). CDR3 size: 15 residues. V trimming: 4 bases; J trimming: 4 bases; junction bases outside the gene matches: 8. DNA for the CDR3: TGTGCCTGGAATGGGCAGGGGGCAAGCACCGGGGAGCTGTTTTTT. Translation: CAWNGQGASTGELFF.

The CDR3 region is CAWSHISGGTGELFF. The CDR3 nucleotides are TGTGCCTGGAGCCATATTAGCGGGGGGACCGGGGAGCTGTTTTTT. The chain recombines TRBV30 with TRBJ2-2, with TRBD2 identical over 10 bases. Trimming took 3 bases from V and 5 from J; bases not matched to a gene: 6. The CDR3 spans 15 residues. The germline CDR1 and CDR2 sequences are GTSNPN and SVGIG (reference sequence). The variable domain in full, with the rest retrieved from reference TRBV30 and TRBJ2-2, is SQTIHQWPATLVQPVGSPLSLECTVEGTSNPNLYWYRQAAGRGLQLLFYSVGIGQISSEVPQNLSASRPQDRQFILSSKKLLLSDSGFYLCAWSHISGGTGELFFGEGSRLTVL.

The chain carries TRBV6-1 and TRBJ1-6; D gene unclear. The germline V gene has CDR1 MNHNS and CDR2 SASEGT. V lost 8 bases and J lost 9, with 23 bases in between. This CDR3 has 16 residues. The CDR3 DNA reads as TGTGCCAGCTTACAAATGCGGGGAAAACCGCCTTCACCCCTCCACTTT. Protein product: CASLQMRGKPPSPLHF.

This clonotype was seen repeatedly, ten times or more. V usage is TRBV5-5 and J usage is TRBJ2-5; D is undetermined. The germline CDR1 and CDR2 sequences are SGHKS and YYEKEE (reference sequence). V was cut by 1 base and J by 1 base, with 14 bases left in between. The CDR3 spans 16 residues. The CDR3, as DNA: TGTGCCAGCAGCTTGTCCATAGTAAGCCCCCAAGAGACCCAGTACTTC. Its protein product is CASSLSIVSPQETQYF.

In this sample, this clonotype turned up many times. The rearrangement joins TRBV5-1 to TRBJ1-5; 8 nucleotides line up with TRBD1. V shed 4 bases and J 9 bases; nucleotides not matched to a gene: 9. The CDR3 consists of 14 residues. Germline V CDR1 and CDR2: SGHRS, YFSETQ. The CDR3 reads CASSLGTGTSPQHF. The CDR3 DNA is TGCGCCAGCAGCCTAGGGACAGGCACGTCGCCCCAGCATTTT.

The chain combines TRBV10-3 with TRBJ2-7; 8 bases agree with TRBD1. Germline V lookup: CDR1 ENHRY, CDR2 SYGVKD. The CDR3 totals 14 residues. The junction had 6 bases not matched to a gene; V was cut back by 6 bases and J by 2 bases. The DNA of the CDR3 is TGTGCCATCAGCGAGGACAGGGAGACCTACGAGCAGTACTTC. Its translation: CAISEDRETYEQYF.

This clonotype was seen a handful of times. The chain carries TRBV4-3 and TRBJ2-2, with 12 positions matching TRBD2. Trimming removed 1 base from V and 2 bases from J; junction bases left unmatched: 5. The CDR3 consists of 18 residues. CDR1 is LGHNA and CDR2 is YSLEER in the germline V gene. The chain's CDR3 is CASSQGSGLAGNTGELFF. CDR3 nucleotide sequence: TGCGCCAGCAGCCAAGGATCAGGACTAGCGGGAAACACCGGGGAGCTGTTTTTT.

This clonotype was detected many times. The chain recombines TRBV12-3 or TRBV12-4 with TRBJ2-7; D gene ambiguous. V gave up 1 base and J gave up 5 bases, with 15 bases separating them. The CDR3 spans 15 residues. The CDR3, as DNA: TGTGCCAGCAGTTTAGGGAGTGGGCTAACGGACGAGCAGTACTTC. Protein sequence: CASSLGSGLTDEQYF.

This clonotype was found many times. J is TRBJ1-4 and V is TRBV6-1, with 7 bases fitting TRBD1. The CDR3 covers 15 residues. V dropped 5 bases and J dropped 7; count of bases not matched to a gene: 10. CDR1 is MNHNS, CDR2 SASEGT, per germline. This CDR3 is CASSKKGARGEKLFF. Here the CDR3 DNA reads TGTGCCAGCAGTAAAAAGGGGGCGCGAGGTGAAAAACTGTTTTTT.

This clonotype was detected many times. The V call is TRBV12-3 or TRBV12-4, the J call TRBJ2-7; weak D call: TRBD1 (5 bases). Trimming left V 3 bases short and J 5 bases short, with 17 bases between. The CDR3 is 15 residues long. Written as DNA, the CDR3 is TGTGCCAGCAGTTTCTGGGGAAGGGGTGTGAACGAGCAGTACTTC. It yields the protein CASSFWGRGVNEQYF.